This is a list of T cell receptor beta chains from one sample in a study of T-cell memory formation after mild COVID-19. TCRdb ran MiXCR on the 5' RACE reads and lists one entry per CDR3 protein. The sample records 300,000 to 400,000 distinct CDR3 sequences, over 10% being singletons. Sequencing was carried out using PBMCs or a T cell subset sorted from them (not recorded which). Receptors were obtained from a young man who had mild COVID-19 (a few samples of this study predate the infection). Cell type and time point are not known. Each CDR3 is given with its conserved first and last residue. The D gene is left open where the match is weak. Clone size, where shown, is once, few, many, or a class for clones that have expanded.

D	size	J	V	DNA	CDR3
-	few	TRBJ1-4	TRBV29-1	TGCAGCGTTGATAACCGGCGCGCAACTAATGAAAAACTGTTTTTT	CSVDNRRATNEKLFF
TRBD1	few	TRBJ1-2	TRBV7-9	TGTGCCAGCAGCTACACAGGGGGACGGGGGGACTATGGCTACACCTTC	CASSYTGGRGDYGYTF
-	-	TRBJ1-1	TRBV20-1	TGCAGTGCTCTGGGGGGAGGTGTAACTTTCTTT	CSALGGGVTFF
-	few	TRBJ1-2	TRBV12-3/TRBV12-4	TGTGCCAGCAGTCCCGGACGGGAGCAGCGTGGCTACACCTTC	CASSPGREQRGYTF
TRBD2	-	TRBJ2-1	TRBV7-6	TGTGCCAGCAGCTTAAGGTCTAGCGGGGCGTACAATGAGCAGTTCTTC	CASSLRSSGAYNEQFF
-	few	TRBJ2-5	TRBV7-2	TGTGCCAGCAGCTTAGGTGGGATCTCGGAGACCCAGTACTTC	CASSLGGISETQYF
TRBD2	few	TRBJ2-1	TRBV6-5	TGTGCCAGCAGTTACCTCGTAGCGGGGGGGCCAAATGAGCAGTTCTTC	CASSYLVAGGPNEQFF
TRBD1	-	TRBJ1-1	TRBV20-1	TGCAGTGCCCTCGGACAGGGGCGGGACACTGAAGCTTTCTTT	CSALGQGRDTEAFF
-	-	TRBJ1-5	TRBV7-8	TGTGCCAGCAGCTCGGAAGAGAGTCAGCCCCAGCATTTT	CASSSEESQPQHF
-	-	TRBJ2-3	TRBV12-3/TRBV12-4	TGTGCCAGCAGTCCTCTTCGGGACGCCACAGGAGATACGCAGTATTTT	CASSPLRDATGDTQYF
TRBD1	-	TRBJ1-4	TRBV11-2	TGTGCCAGCAGCTCCATGACAGGGGTTGGCGAAAAACTGTTTTTT	CASSSMTGVGEKLFF
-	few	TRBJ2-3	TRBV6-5	TGTGCCAGCAGGAGAATAGCCCCAGATACGCAGTATTTT	CASRRIAPDTQYF
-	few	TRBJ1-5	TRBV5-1	TGCGCCAGCAGCTTTAGAGGAGGAGGCAATCAGCCCCAGCATTTT	CASSFRGGGNQPQHF
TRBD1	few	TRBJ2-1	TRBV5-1	TGCGCCAGCAGCCACCCGACAGGGCGGATCAATGAGCAGTTCTTC	CASSHPTGRINEQFF
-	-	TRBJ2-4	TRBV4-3	TGCGCCAGCAGCCAAGATACGGGGGTTCGGGGAAACATTCAGTACTTC	CASSQDTGVRGNIQYF
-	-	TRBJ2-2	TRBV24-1	TGTGCCACCAGTGAAGTAACGGGAGCCAACACCGGGGAGCTGTTTTTT	CATSEVTGANTGELFF
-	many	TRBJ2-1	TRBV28	TGTGCCAGCAGTTTGCGGGGCGCGGGGTACAATGAGCAGTTCTTC	CASSLRGAGYNEQFF
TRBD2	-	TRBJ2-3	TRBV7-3	TGTGCCAGCAGCCCCACTAGCGGGGGGGCTAATACGCAGTATTTT	CASSPTSGGANTQYF
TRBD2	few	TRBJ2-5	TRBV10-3	TGTGCCATCACTGACTCCCCGACTAGCGGGAAAGAGACCCAGTACTTC	CAITDSPTSGKETQYF
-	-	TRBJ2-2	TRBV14	TGTGCCAGCAGCCAAGGGGGAGGCAGAGTGAACACCGGGGAGCTGTTTTTT	CASSQGGGRVNTGELFF
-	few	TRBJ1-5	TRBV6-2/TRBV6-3	TGTGCCAGCAGGACCCTAAGGCCCCAGCATTTT	CASRTLRPQHF
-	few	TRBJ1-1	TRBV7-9	TGTGCCAGCAGCCTCGACAGGTTCCCTGAAGCTTTCTTT	CASSLDRFPEAFF
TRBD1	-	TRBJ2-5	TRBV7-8	TGTGCCAGCAGCCCAACAGGGGTCGAGACCCAGTACTTC	CASSPTGVETQYF
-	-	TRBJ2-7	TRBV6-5	TGTGCCAGCAGTTACTCGTCAGGGGTACGCTACGAGCAGTACTTC	CASSYSSGVRYEQYF
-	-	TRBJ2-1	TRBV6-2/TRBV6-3	TGTGCCAGCACCCAACCCCAGGGCTACAATGAGCAGTTCTTC	CASTQPQGYNEQFF
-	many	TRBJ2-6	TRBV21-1	TGTGCCAGCAGGAAATCTACGGGACGCCTCTCTGGGGCCAACGTCCTGACTTTC	CASRKSTGRLSGANVLTF
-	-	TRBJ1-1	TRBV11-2	TGTGCCAGCAGCTTAGGCCCCGGGTTTATGAACACTGAAGCTTTCTTT	CASSLGPGFMNTEAFF
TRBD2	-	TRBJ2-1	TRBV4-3	TGCGCCAGCAGCCAGGACGGTGCGGGGGCCTACAATGAGCAGTTCTTC	CASSQDGAGAYNEQFF
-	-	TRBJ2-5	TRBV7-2	TGTGCCAGCAGCTTAGGGCCTAGCCCAGAGACCCAGTACTTC	CASSLGPSPETQYF
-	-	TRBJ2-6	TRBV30	TGTGCCTGGGTCGGCTATGGAACTGGGGCCAACGTCCTGACTTTC	CAWVGYGTGANVLTF
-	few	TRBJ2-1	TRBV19	TGTGCCAGTAGTACCGGGACGGTAACTTACAATGAGCAGTTCTTC	CASSTGTVTYNEQFF
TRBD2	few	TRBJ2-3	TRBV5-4	TGTGCCAGCAGCTCGGCAGCGGGGGGAAACACAGATACGCAGTATTTT	CASSSAAGGNTDTQYF
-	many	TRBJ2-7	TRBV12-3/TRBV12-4	TGTGCCAGCAGTTCCCGCTCCTACGAGCAGTACTTC	CASSSRSYEQYF
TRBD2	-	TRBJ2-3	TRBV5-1	TGCGCCAGCAGCTCAAGAAGCGGGGAAGATACGCAGTATTTT	CASSSRSGEDTQYF
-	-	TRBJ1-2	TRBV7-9	TGTGCCAGCAGCTTAGTGGGGGATGGCACTGGCTACACCTTC	CASSLVGDGTGYTF
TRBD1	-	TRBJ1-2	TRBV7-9	TGTGCCAGCGGGGGATCCAGGGGGCGCGTCTATGGCTACACCTTC	CASGGSRGRVYGYTF
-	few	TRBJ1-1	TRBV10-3	TGTGCCATCAGTGATCCAATTGACCTGGCCCCCGCGAACACTGAAGCTTTCTTT	CAISDPIDLAPANTEAFF
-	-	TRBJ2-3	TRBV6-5	TGTGCCAGCAGTTACTCCGCGGGGACAGATACGCAGTATTTT	CASSYSAGTDTQYF
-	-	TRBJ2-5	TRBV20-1	TGCAGTGCGGTAGACAGACAACAAGAGACCCAGTACTTC	CSAVDRQQETQYF
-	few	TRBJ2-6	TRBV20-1	TGCAGTTCCCAGTTCTCTGGGGCCAACGTCCTGACTTTC	CSSQFSGANVLTF
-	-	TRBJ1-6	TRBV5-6	TGTGCCAGCAGCCCGGGGACGCCGGGAGGATCACCCCTCCACTTT	CASSPGTPGGSPLHF
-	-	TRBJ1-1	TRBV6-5	TGTGCCAGCAGCCCCGTCCGGGGGGGGACAGCTTTCTTT	CASSPVRGGTAFF
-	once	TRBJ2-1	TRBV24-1	TGTGCCACCAGTGATCCCCCGGTATCTGAGCAGTTCTTC	CATSDPPVSEQFF
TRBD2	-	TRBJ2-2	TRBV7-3	TGTGCCAGCAGCTCATCGGGACTAACTACCGGGGAGCTGTTTTTT	CASSSSGLTTGELFF
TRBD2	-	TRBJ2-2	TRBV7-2	TGTGCCAGCACCGGACTAGCCGCTGCCGGGGAGCTGTTTTTT	CASTGLAAAGELFF